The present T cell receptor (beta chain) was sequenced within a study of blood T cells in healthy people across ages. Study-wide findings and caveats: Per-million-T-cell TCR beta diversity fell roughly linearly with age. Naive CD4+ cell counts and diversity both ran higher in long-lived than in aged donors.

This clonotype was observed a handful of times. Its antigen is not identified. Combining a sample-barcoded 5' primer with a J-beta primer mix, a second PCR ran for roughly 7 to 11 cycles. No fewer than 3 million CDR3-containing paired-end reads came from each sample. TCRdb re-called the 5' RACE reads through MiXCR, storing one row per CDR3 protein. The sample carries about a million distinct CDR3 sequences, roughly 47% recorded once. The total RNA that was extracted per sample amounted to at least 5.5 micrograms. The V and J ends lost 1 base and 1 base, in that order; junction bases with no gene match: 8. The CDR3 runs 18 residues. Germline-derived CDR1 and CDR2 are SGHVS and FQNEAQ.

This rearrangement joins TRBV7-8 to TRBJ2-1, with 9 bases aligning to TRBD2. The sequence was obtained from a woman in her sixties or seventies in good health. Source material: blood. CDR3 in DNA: TGTGCCAGCAGCTTAGTATTGCTAGCGGGGATTTCCTACAATGAGCAGTTCTTC. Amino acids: CASSLVLLAGISYNEQFF.